Included here is one T cell receptor (beta chain) sequence, with context. Per the original methods: Nucleated cell counts were estimated from reference gene primer amplification. The table came from immunoSEQ multiplex PCR; TCRdb's copy has only in-frame clones and leaves some out. V and J calls and clone size are as listed in that table; D and trimming were resolved from the DNA. The sample records 70,000 to 100,000 clones, roughly four fifths being singletons. CDR3 length: 15 amino acids. V lost 4 bases, J lost 4 bases, and 7 bases stayed unmatched. CDR1 is MNHEY and CDR2 is SMNVEV in the germline V gene (reference sequence). This sample stems from a study of blood T cell repertoires in COVID-19. Background on the study: Some COVID-19 samples were acute and others convalescent; all came from the United States, Italy and Spain. T cells, B-cell-depleted T cells, or PBMCs provided the cDNA or gDNA that served as material.

This receptor was obtained from a man aged 45-65 years with active or convalescent COVID-19. The sequencing input was peripheral blood. J is TRBJ2-1 and V is TRBV27; 7 bases match TRBD1. The CDR3 nucleotides are TGTGCCAGCAGTTCGAACAGGGGAATATACAATGAGCAGTTCTTC. Protein: CASSSNRGIYNEQFF.